This TCR beta chain was sequenced for a study of CD8 T cells in ankylosing spondylitis. This clonotype was observed once. As yet, its antigen is unknown. Study-wide points: As reported, disease-linked clones showed significant enrichment in matched ankylosing spondylitis synovial fluid. A TCR beta motif of about eight highly homologous variants appeared characteristic of ankylosing spondylitis blood. Clones linked to disease, bearing a CD8+ phenotype, were relatively rare in peripheral blood.

The CDR3 is made up of 16 amino acids. The V gene lost 0 bases and the J gene lost 4 bases, with 10 bases spanning the gap. Germline CDR1 and CDR2: LNHDA and SQIVND (reference sequence). The authors made TCR beta libraries by quantitative 5'-RACE with molecular barcodes. TCRdb called the 5' RACE reads again in MiXCR, with one record for every CDR3 protein. The data show roughly 350,000 distinct CDR3 sequences, around 8% seen once. This clonotype was sampled from a male donor with ankylosing spondylitis. Sequenced input: blood, either unsorted or a sorted T cell fraction (not recorded which). This chain uses TRBV19 with TRBJ2-6; D unclear. CDR3 nucleotides: TGTGCCAGTAGTATAGATTCACAAACCGGGGCCAACGTCCTGACTTTC. It yields the protein CASSIDSQTGANVLTF.